This TCR beta chain emerged from a study of T cell responses to AZD1222 COVID-19 vaccine. Findings and limits, study-wide: A rise in Spike-specific TCR breadth and depth followed two AZD1222 doses. Only a handful of AZD1222 recipients were seropositive at baseline. Nearly half of spike-specific TCRs reportedly go after variant regions that carry no mutations.

The protocol was immunoSEQ multiplex PCR, while the TCRdb copy is restricted to in-frame clones and leaves out a portion. The sample lists 130,000 or so clones, about nine tenths occurring once. Trimming pared 4 bases from V and 7 bases from J, leaving 10 bases between. The CDR3 consists of 12 residues. Comments on this clone: Its antigen is still unknown.

Sequencing was performed on peripheral blood, taken on day 0 of AZD1222 vaccination. The clonotype originates from an adult in good health. The chain carries TRBV12-3 or TRBV12-4 and TRBJ1-2; weak D call: TRBD1 (5 bases). In DNA, the CDR3 is TGTGCCAGCAGTTCGGGACGGTCTGGCTACACCTTC. It translates to CASSSGRSGYTF.